These 13 T cell receptor beta chains share one sample of origin, sequenced in a study of T cell repertoires in cytomegalovirus infection. TCRdb reanalysed the reads using MiXCR and keeps one entry per CDR3 protein. The sample gives 80,000 or so distinct CDR3 sequences, roughly 37% of which show up once; 85% to 95% is in the top ten. Which antigens these TCRs recognize remains unknown. The sequences come from CD8+ T cells from cultured PBMCs, collected from culture after CMV antigen stimulation. The receptors originated from a human donor in good health (CMV status not recorded). Some clones in this sample may be carry-over from other donors' samples.

The genes are TRBV25-1 and TRBJ2-5, with 8 bases aligning to TRBD1. Germline loops: CDR1 MGHDK, CDR2 SYGVNS. J was trimmed by 0 bases and V by 4 bases; bases with no gene match: 7. This CDR3 spans 16 amino acids. As DNA, the CDR3 is TGTGCCAGCAGTGCCCAGAGGGACAGGTACCAAGAGACCCAGTACTTC. It translates to CASSAQRDRYQETQYF.

This clonotype was recorded a few times. The V gene is TRBV7-6, the J gene TRBJ2-2; maybe TRBD2 (6 bases). Trimming removed 5 bases at V and 6 bases at J, with 7 bases between. There are 12 residues in the CDR3. Looked up from germline, CDR1 is SGHVS and CDR2 is FNYEAQ. DNA of the CDR3: TGTGCCAGCAGCCCGGGGGCCGGGGAGCTGTTTTTT. Translating gives CASSPGAGELFF.

The rearrangement uses TRBV10-3 and TRBJ1-2; D ambiguous. CDR3 size: 14 residues. V lost 0 bases and J 3 bases, leaving 8 bases between the germline ends. Germline V gene data show CDR1 as ENHRY and CDR2 as SYGVKD. The CDR3 loop is CAISESSGDYGYTF. Here the CDR3 DNA reads TGTGCCATCAGTGAGTCTTCCGGAGACTATGGCTACACCTTC.

The rearrangement uses TRBV4-3 and TRBJ1-1, with a tentative D call TRBD1 (6 bases). The CDR3 is 16 residues long. CDR1 and CDR2 (germline): LGHNA, YSLEER. V was pared by 0 bases and J by 0 bases, with 11 bases between. CDR3 residues: CASSQEWGRMNTEAFF. In nucleotides, the CDR3 is TGCGCCAGCAGCCAAGAGTGGGGGCGTATGAACACTGAAGCTTTCTTT.

The V call is TRBV19, the J call TRBJ2-7; 7 bases fit TRBD2. Unmatched junction bases numbered 11, after V lost 7 bases and J lost 2 bases. Germline V gene sequence: CDR1 LNHDA, CDR2 SQIVND (reference sequence). The CDR3 is made up of 15 amino acids. In nucleotides, the CDR3 is TGTGCCAGTACCAACGCCGCTAGCGGTGCCTACGAGCAGTACTTC. It encodes CASTNAASGAYEQYF.

The chain is built from TRBV5-5 and TRBJ2-7, with TRBD1 matching 7 bases. The CDR3 length is 15 residues. The J segment lost 3 bases and the V segment lost 0 bases, leaving 6 bases of the junction unmatched. The germline CDR1 and CDR2 sequences are SGHKS and YYEKEE (reference sequence). Here the CDR3 DNA reads TGTGCCAGCAGCTTGGGGGACAGCCAACACTACGAGCAGTACTTC. As protein: CASSLGDSQHYEQYF.

This chain uses TRBV28 with TRBJ1-4; D is possibly TRBD1 (5 bases). Germline assignment: CDR1 MDHEN and CDR2 SYDVKM. The CDR3 runs to 14 residues. V was shortened by 6 bases and J by 5 bases, with 13 bases between the two germline ends. The chain's CDR3 is CASRYPGPNEKLFF. The CDR3 DNA sequence: TGTGCCAGCAGATACCCAGGGCCGAATGAAAAACTGTTTTTT.

In this sample, this clonotype turned up a few times. This chain connects TRBV7-9 to TRBJ1-1; TRBD1 aligns across 9 bases. The CDR3 spans 14 residues. CDR1 is SEHNR and CDR2 is FQNEAQ in the germline V gene (reference sequence). The junction had 5 bases not matched to a gene; V was cut back by 6 bases and J by 3 bases. The CDR3 bases are TGTGCCAGCAGTACGGGACAGGGAGACACTGAAGCTTTCTTT. Its translation: CASSTGQGDTEAFF.

The J gene is TRBJ2-1, the V gene TRBV5-4; tentatively, D is TRBD2 (5 bases). Germline V gene sequence: CDR1 SGHNT, CDR2 YYREEE (reference sequence). The CDR3 has 15 amino acids. The V end lost 1 base, the J end lost 8 bases, and 16 bases lay between the germline ends. The CDR3 region is CASSLNSEGWDEQFF. In DNA, the CDR3 is TGTGCCAGCAGCTTGAATAGCGAAGGATGGGATGAGCAGTTCTTC. Full variable domain (outside the CDR3, taken from reference TRBV5-4 and TRBJ2-1): ETGVTQSPTHLIKTRGQQVTLRCSSQSGHNTVSWYQQALGQGPQFIFQYYREEENGRGNFPPRFSGLQFPNYSSELNVNALELDDSALYLCASSLNSEGWDEQFFGPGTRLTVL.

The chain employs TRBV7-6 and TRBJ2-7, with D unresolved. The V gene's germline CDR1 is SGHVS and CDR2 FNYEAQ. CDR3 length: 13 amino acids. V lost 5 bases and J lost 5, with 13 bases in between. CDR3: CASSAGPLDEQYF. The CDR3 bases are TGTGCCAGCAGCGCTGGACCCCTCGACGAGCAGTACTTC.

This clonotype was detected only a few times. The rearrangement links TRBV19 to TRBJ2-2; D assignment may be TRBD1 or TRBD2 (5 bases each). Germline CDR1 is LNHDA and CDR2 is SQIVND (reference sequence). The CDR3 length is 14 residues. V lost 6 bases to trimming and J lost 6 bases, with 14 bases between them. CDR3 amino acids: CASSGTHPPGELFF. As DNA, the CDR3 is TGTGCCAGTAGCGGGACCCACCCCCCCGGGGAGCTGTTTTTT. Full variable domain (outside the CDR3, taken from reference TRBV19 and TRBJ2-2): DGGITQSPKYLFRKEGQNVTLSCEQNLNHDAMYWYRQDPGQGLRLIYYSQIVNDFQKGDIAEGYSVSREKKESFPLTVTSAQKNPTAFYLCASSGTHPPGELFFGEGSRLTVL.

This clonotype has just a few counts. The chain is built from TRBV7-2 and TRBJ2-7; the D gene is possibly TRBD2 (6 bases). The germline V gene encodes CDR1 SGHTA and CDR2 FQGNSA. Trimming cost V 6 bases and J 6 bases, with 12 bases left between them. This CDR3 is 12 amino acids long. CDR3 nucleotide sequence: TGTGCCAGCAGAGGAGGAGGGATCGAGCAGTACTTC. This encodes CASRGGGIEQYF.

DNA of the CDR3: TGTGCCAGCAGTGAAGAGGTTTTAAACTCACCCCTCCACTTT. It specifies CASSEEVLNSPLHF. This chain uses TRBV6-1 with TRBJ1-6; D ambiguous. V lost 1 base and J lost 10, with 11 bases in between. The CDR3 contains 14 residues. Germline loops: CDR1 MNHNS, CDR2 SASEGT.